This T cell receptor (beta chain) was found in a study of blood T cell repertoires in COVID-19. Study information: Sites in the United States, Italy and Spain provided acute and convalescent COVID-19 samples. Nucleic acid was either cDNA or gDNA, and it came from T cells, B-cell-depleted T cells, or PBMCs.

Assay used: immunoSEQ multiplex PCR; TCRdb lists only in-frame clones, some missing. The repertoire holds 200,000 to 300,000 clones, with 84% as singletons. There are 13 residues in the CDR3. V shed 5 bases, J shed 8 bases, and the junction held 8 bases outside the gene matches. Germline loops: CDR1 SGHNT, CDR2 YENEEA. Sequencing input: peripheral blood. The receptor was derived from a woman between 40 and 50 years old who had recovered from COVID-19. The rearrangement links TRBV11-3 to TRBJ1-2, with TRBD1 matching 7 bases. CDR3 DNA: TGTGCCAGCAGCGGGGGACAGCAGGGAGGCTACACCTTC. Translating gives CASSGGQQGGYTF. Drawing the rest from reference TRBV11-3 and TRBJ1-2, the complete variable domain is EAGVVQSPRYKIIEKKQPVAFWCNPISGHNTLYWYLQNLGQGPELLIRYENEEAVDDSQLPKDRFSAERLKGVDSTLKIQPAELGDSAVYLCASSGGQQGGYTFGSGTRLTVV.